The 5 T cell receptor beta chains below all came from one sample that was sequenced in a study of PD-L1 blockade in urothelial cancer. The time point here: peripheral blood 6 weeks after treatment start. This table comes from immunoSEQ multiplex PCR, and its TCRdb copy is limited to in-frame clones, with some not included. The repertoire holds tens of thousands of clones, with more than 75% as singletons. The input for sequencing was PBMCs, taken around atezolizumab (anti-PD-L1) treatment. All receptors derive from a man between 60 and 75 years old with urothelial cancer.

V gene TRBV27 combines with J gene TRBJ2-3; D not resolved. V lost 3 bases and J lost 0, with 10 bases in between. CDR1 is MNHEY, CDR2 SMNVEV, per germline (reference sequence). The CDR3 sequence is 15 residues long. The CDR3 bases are TGTGCCAGCAGTTTGTACAGATCTAGCACAGATACGCAGTATTTT. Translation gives CASSLYRSSTDTQYF.

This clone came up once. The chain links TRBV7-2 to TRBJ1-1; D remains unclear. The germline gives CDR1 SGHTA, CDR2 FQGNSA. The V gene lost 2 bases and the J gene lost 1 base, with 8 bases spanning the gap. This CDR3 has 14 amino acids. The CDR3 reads CASSLMGRNTEAFF. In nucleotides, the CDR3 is TGTGCCAGCAGCTTAATGGGGAGGAACACTGAAGCTTTCTTT.

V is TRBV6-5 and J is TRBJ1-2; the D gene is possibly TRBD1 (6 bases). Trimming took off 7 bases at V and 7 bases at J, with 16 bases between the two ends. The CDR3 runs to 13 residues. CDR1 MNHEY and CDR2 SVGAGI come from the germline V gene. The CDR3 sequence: CASTQGGKGGYTF. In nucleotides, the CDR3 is TGTGCCAGCACTCAAGGGGGTAAAGGTGGCTACACCTTC.

CDR3 in DNA: TGTGCCAGCAGTGAATATGGCAGGGGTGGTAATTCACCCCTCCACTTT. Protein sequence: CASSEYGRGGNSPLHF. The chain has TRBV25-1 and TRBJ1-6; TRBD1 is a possible D gene (6 bases). Germline V gives CDR1 MGHDK, CDR2 SYGVNS. The CDR3 covers 16 residues. The V gene lost 0 bases and the J gene lost 6 bases, with 12 bases spanning the gap.

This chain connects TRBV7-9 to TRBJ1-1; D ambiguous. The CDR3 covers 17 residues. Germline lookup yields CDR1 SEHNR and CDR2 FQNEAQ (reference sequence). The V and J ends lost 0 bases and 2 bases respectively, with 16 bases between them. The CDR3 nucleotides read TGTGCCAGCAGCTTAGCGGCGGTAGAGGATCAAAACACTGAAGCTTTCTTT. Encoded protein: CASSLAAVEDQNTEAFF.